Following are 13 T cell receptor beta chains from one sample sequenced in a study of blood T cell repertoires in COVID-19. The repertoire was sequenced with immunoSEQ multiplex PCR; TCRdb's copy has only in-frame clones and lacks some. The sample consists of approximately 300,000 clones, 87% of them appearing once. The sample consisted of peripheral blood. Every receptor here comes from a woman aged 45-65 years who had recovered from COVID-19.

The chain joins TRBV28 to TRBJ1-5; D might be TRBD1 (5 bases). Germline CDR1 MDHEN, CDR2 SYDVKM. The germline V and J ends were trimmed by 2 bases and 3 bases, with 14 bases remaining between them. CDR3 length: 16 amino acids. The CDR3 region has the DNA TGTGCCAGCAGTTTACATGGCGGGGACCCCAATCAGCCCCAGCATTTT. As protein: CASSLHGGDPNQPQHF.

This chain uses TRBV5-1 with TRBJ2-5; 7 positions agree with TRBD1. V was pared by 1 base and J by 2 bases, with 2 bases of the junction left unmatched. The CDR3 is made up of 14 amino acids. The germline V gene encodes CDR1 SGHRS and CDR2 YFSETQ. CDR3 region: CASSLTGEQETQYF. DNA of the CDR3: TGCGCCAGCAGCTTGACAGGGGAGCAAGAGACCCAGTACTTC.

The gene calls are TRBV19 and TRBJ1-2; D is ambiguous. The V gene's germline CDR1 is LNHDA and CDR2 SQIVND (reference sequence). Trimming stripped 6 bases from V and 3 bases from J, with 11 bases between. CDR3 length: 13 residues. As DNA, the CDR3 is TGTGCCAGTAGAGCGGGGTTGGACTATGGCTACACCTTC. This translates into CASRAGLDYGYTF.

CDR3 nucleotide sequence: TGTGCCAGCAGCCCGGGACAGGGAATGAACACTGAAGCTTTCTTT. This codes for CASSPGQGMNTEAFF. The rearrangement joins TRBV5-4 to TRBJ1-1, with 9 nucleotides matching TRBD1. Trimming at V came to 4 bases and at J to 0 bases, leaving 4 bases not matched to a gene. The CDR3 length is 15 residues. Germline CDR1 is SGHNT and CDR2 is YYREEE (reference sequence). Complete variable domain (other parts from reference TRBV5-4 and TRBJ1-1): ETGVTQSPTHLIKTRGQQVTLRCSSQSGHNTVSWYQQALGQGPQFIFQYYREEENGRGNFPPRFSGLQFPNYSSELNVNALELDDSALYLCASSPGQGMNTEAFFGQGTRLTVV.

The rearrangement uses TRBV9 and TRBJ2-1; 9 nucleotides agree with TRBD1. The V and J ends lost 3 bases and 6 bases, in that order; junction bases with no gene match: 7. This CDR3 spans 15 amino acids. Germline V gene sequence: CDR1 SGDLS, CDR2 YYNGEE. The CDR3 sequence is CASSETGGVVNEQFF. In DNA, the CDR3 is TGTGCCAGCAGCGAGACAGGGGGGGTTGTCAATGAGCAGTTCTTC.

The rearrangement links TRBV24-1 to TRBJ1-2; 8 nucleotides align to TRBD1. The CDR3 runs to 13 residues. The germline V gene encodes CDR1 KGHDR and CDR2 SFDVKD. Trimming cost V 6 bases and J 5 bases; bases outside gene matches: 4. CDR3 protein: CATSLGQGYGYTF. In DNA, the CDR3 is TGTGCCACCAGTCTCGGACAGGGTTATGGCTACACCTTC.

The CDR3 is CAWSVHGGVNTGELFF. The CDR3 coding sequence is TGTGCCTGGAGTGTACATGGGGGGGTGAACACCGGGGAGCTGTTTTTT. The chain recombines TRBV30 with TRBJ2-2, with 7 positions matching TRBD2. With 0 bases clipped from V and 1 base from J, the junction kept 5 bases outside the gene matches. The CDR3 has 16 amino acids. Germline CDR1 is GTSNPN and CDR2 is SVGIG (reference sequence).

The rearrangement links TRBV30 to TRBJ2-7; D unresolved. The CDR3 runs 12 residues. Trimming removed 4 bases from V and 0 bases from J, with 7 bases in between. Looked up from germline, CDR1 is GTSNPN and CDR2 is SVGIG (reference sequence). Here the CDR3 reads CAWTGNSYEQYF. The CDR3, as DNA: TGTGCCTGGACAGGAAACTCCTACGAGCAGTACTTC.

This clone has just a few counts. The germline gene is not matched at one end of the junction; a read error may be the cause. This chain uses TRBV29-1 with TRBJ2-3; a weak D match, TRBD1 (6 bases). The CDR3 spans 13 residues. The germline gives CDR1 SQVTM, CDR2 ANQGSEA. CDR3 sequence (DNA): TGCAGCGTTCTTTCGACAGGCACGGATACGCAGTATTTT. Its translation: CSVLSTGTDTQYF.

This clone was observed a single time. The rearrangement links TRBV7-2 to TRBJ1-6; D call uncertain. This CDR3 contains 12 residues. The germline V gene has CDR1 SGHTA and CDR2 FQGNSA. The V end lost 2 bases, the J end lost 10 bases, and 6 bases lay between the germline ends. CDR3 bases: TGTGCCAGCAGCTTAAACTTGTCACCCCTCCACTTT. Protein: CASSLNLSPLHF.

The chain couples TRBV5-4 to TRBJ2-7; the D is unclear. Per the germline V gene, CDR1 is SGHNT and CDR2 is YYREEE (reference sequence). Trimming took off 2 bases at V and 7 bases at J, with 10 bases between the two ends. This CDR3 is built from 12 residues. The CDR3 region is CASSFDLGEQYF. In DNA, the CDR3 is TGTGCCAGCAGCTTTGACCTCGGGGAGCAGTACTTC.

The chain joins TRBV10-3 to TRBJ2-7, with 8 bases fitting TRBD1. V lost 6 bases to trimming and J lost 4 bases; unmatched junction nucleotides: 5. CDR3 length: 13 amino acids. The germline gives CDR1 ENHRY, CDR2 SYGVKD. The CDR3 DNA is TGTGCCATCAGCCCAGGGGGCGGGTACGAGCAGTACTTC. Translating gives CAISPGGGYEQYF.

The chain combines TRBV30 with TRBJ1-5, with 10 bases aligning to TRBD1. J lost 6 bases, V lost 3 bases, and 5 bases had no gene match. The germline gives CDR1 GTSNPN, CDR2 SVGIG (reference sequence). This CDR3 contains 14 residues. In DNA, the CDR3 is TGTGCCTGGAGGACAGGGGGCGCGGGTCAGCCCCAGCATTTT. Amino acid sequence: CAWRTGGAGQPQHF.